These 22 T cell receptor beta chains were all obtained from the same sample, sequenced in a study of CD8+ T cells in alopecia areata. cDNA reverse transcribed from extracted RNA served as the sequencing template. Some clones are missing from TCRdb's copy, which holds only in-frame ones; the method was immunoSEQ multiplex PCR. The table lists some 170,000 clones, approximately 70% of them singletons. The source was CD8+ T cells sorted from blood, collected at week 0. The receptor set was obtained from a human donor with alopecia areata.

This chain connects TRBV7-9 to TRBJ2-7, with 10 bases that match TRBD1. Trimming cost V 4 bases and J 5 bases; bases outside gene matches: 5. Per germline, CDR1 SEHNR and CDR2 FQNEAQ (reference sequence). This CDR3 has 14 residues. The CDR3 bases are TGTGCCAGCAGCTCACGACAGGGGGCAAACGAGCAGTACTTC. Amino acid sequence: CASSSRQGANEQYF.

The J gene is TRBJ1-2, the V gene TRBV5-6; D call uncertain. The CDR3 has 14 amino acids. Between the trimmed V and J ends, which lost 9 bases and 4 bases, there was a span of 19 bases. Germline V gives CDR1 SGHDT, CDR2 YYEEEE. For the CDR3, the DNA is TGTGCCACCACAGTTGGGGTGAGTGCCTATGGCTACACCTTC. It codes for CATTVGVSAYGYTF. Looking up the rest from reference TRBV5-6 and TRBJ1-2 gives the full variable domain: DAGVTQSPTHLIKTRGQQVTLRCSPKSGHDTVSWYQQALGQGPQFIFQYYEEEERQRGNFPDRFSGHQFPNYSSELNVNALLLGDSALYLCATTVGVSAYGYTFGSGTRLTVV.

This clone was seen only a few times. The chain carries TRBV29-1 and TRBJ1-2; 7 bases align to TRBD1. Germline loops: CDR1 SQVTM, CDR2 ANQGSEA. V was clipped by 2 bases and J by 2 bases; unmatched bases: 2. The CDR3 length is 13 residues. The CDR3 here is CSVEPGQNYGYTF. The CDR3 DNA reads TGCAGCGTTGAACCGGGACAGAACTATGGCTACACCTTC.

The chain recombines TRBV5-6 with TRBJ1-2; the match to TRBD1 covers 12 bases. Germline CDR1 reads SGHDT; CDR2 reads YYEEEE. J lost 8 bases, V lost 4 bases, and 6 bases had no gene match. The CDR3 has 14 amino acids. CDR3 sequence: CASSLGQGAGGYTF. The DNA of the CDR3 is TGTGCCAGCAGCCTGGGACAGGGGGCAGGAGGCTACACCTTC.

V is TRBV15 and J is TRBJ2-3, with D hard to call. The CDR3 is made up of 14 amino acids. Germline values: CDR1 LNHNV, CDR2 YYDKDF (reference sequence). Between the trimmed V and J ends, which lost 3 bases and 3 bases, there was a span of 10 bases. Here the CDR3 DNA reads TGTGCCACCAGCAGGGGTCTAGTGACAGATACGCAGTATTTT. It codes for CATSRGLVTDTQYF.

The CDR3 here is CSVGTGKRNTIYF. The DNA of the CDR3 is TGCAGCGTTGGGACAGGGAAGAGAAACACCATATATTTT. The genes are TRBV29-1 and TRBJ1-3, with 8 bases aligning to TRBD1. This CDR3 contains 13 residues. V was pared by 4 bases and J by 5 bases, with 4 bases of the junction left unmatched. Germline values: CDR1 SQVTM, CDR2 ANQGSEA.

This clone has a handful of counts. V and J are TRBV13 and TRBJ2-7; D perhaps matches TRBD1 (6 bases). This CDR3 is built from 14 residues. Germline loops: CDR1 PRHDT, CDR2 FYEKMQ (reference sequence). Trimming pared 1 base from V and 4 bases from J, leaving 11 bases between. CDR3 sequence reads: CASSLAGHPYEQYF. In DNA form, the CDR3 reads TGTGCCAGCAGCTTAGCGGGACATCCTTACGAGCAGTACTTC.

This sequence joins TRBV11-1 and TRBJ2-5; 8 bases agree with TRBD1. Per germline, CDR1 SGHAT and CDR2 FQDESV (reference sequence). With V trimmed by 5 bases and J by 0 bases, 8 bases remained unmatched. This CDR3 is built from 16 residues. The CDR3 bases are TGTGCCAGCAGCACTCAAAGGACAGGGAACCAAGAGACCCAGTACTTC. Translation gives CASSTQRTGNQETQYF.

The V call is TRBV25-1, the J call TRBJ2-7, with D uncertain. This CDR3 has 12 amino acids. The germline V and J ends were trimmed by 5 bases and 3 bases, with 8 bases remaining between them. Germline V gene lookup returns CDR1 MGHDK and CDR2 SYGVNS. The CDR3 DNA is TGTGCCAGCAGTCTAGGTAGCTACGAGCAGTACTTC. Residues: CASSLGSYEQYF.

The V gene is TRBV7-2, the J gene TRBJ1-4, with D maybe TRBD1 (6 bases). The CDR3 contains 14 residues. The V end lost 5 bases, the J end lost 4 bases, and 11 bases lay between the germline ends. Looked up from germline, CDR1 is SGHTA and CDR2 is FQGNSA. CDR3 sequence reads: CASSGQSLNEKLFF. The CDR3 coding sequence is TGTGCCAGCAGCGGACAGAGCCTTAATGAAAAACTGTTTTTT.

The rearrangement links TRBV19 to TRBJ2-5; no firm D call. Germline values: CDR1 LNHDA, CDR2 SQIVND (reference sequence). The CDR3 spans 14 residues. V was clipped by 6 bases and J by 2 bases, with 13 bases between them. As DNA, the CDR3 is TGTGCCAGTAGAGTCACGGGTTTGCAAGAGACCCAGTACTTC. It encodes CASRVTGLQETQYF.

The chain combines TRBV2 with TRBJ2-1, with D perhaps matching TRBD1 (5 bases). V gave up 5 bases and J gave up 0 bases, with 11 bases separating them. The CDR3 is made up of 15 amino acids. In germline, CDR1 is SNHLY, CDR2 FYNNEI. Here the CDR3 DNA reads TGTGCCAGCAGTAGGGGATTACACTCCTACAATGAGCAGTTCTTC. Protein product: CASSRGLHSYNEQFF. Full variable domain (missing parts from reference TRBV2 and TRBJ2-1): EPEVTQTPSHQVTQMGQEVILRCVPISNHLYFYWYRQILGQKVEFLVSFYNNEISEKSEIFDDQFSVERPDGSNFTLKIRSTKLEDSAMYFCASSRGLHSYNEQFFGPGTRLTVL.

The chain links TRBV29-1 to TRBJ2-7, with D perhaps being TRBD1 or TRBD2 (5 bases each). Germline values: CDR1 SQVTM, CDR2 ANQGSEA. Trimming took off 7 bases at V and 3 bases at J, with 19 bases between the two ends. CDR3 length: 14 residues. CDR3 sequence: CSAGPGPTYYEQYF. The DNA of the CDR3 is TGCAGCGCCGGACCGGGACCTACTTACTACGAGCAGTACTTC.

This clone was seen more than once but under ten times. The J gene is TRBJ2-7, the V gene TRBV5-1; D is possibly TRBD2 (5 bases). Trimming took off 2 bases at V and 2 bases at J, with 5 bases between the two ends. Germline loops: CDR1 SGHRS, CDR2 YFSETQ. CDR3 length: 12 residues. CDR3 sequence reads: CASSFGAYEQYF. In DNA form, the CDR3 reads TGCGCCAGCAGCTTCGGGGCCTACGAGCAGTACTTC. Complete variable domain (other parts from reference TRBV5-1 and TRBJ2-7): KAGVTQTPRYLIKTRGQQVTLSCSPISGHRSVSWYQQTPGQGLQFLFEYFSETQRNKGNFPGRFSGRQFSNSRSEMNVSTLELGDSALYLCASSFGAYEQYFGPGTRLTVT.

The CDR3 is CASSQDPPDRATNEKLFF. The CDR3 nucleotides read TGCGCCAGCAGCCAAGACCCCCCTGACAGGGCAACTAATGAAAAACTGTTTTTT. The V and J genes are TRBV4-1 and TRBJ1-4, with 7 bases matching TRBD1. Per germline, CDR1 MGHRA and CDR2 YSYEKL. The V segment lost 0 bases and the J segment 0 bases; nucleotides outside the gene matches: 7. CDR3 length: 18 amino acids.

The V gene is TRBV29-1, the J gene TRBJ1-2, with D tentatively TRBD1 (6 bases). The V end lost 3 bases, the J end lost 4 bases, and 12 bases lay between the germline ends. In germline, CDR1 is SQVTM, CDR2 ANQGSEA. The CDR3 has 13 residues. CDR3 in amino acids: CSVDATGIYGYTF. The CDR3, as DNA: TGCAGCGTTGATGCTACAGGGATCTATGGCTACACCTTC.

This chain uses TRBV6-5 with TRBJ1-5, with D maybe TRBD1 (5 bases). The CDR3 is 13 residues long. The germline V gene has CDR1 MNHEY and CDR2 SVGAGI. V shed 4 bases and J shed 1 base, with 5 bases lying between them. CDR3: CASSWGSNQPQHF. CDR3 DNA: TGTGCCAGCAGTTGGGGCAGCAATCAGCCCCAGCATTTT.

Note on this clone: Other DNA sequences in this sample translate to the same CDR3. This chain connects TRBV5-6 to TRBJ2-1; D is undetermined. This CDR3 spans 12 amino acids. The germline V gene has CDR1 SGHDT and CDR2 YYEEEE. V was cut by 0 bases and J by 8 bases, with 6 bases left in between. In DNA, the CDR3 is TGTGCCAGCAGCTTGGGGAGAGATGAGCAGTTCTTC. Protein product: CASSLGRDEQFF.

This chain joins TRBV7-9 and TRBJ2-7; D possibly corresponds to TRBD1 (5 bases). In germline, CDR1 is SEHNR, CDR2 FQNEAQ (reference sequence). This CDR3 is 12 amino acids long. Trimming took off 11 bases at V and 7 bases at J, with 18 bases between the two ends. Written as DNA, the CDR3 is TGTGCCGTCCCTCAGGGTGGTGGGGAGCAGTACTTC. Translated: CAVPQGGGEQYF.

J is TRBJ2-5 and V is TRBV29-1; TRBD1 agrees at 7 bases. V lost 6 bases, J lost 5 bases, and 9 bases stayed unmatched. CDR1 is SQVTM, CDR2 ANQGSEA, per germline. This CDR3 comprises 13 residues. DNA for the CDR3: TGCAGCGTACCCACAGGGGTGGGGGAGACCCAGTACTTC. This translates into CSVPTGVGETQYF.

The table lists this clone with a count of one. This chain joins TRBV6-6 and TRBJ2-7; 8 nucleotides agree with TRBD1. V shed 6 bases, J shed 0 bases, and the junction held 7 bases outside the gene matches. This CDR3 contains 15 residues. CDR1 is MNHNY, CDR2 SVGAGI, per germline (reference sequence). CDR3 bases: TGTGCCAGCAGCCTCGACAGGGGATACTCCTACGAGCAGTACTTC. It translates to CASSLDRGYSYEQYF.

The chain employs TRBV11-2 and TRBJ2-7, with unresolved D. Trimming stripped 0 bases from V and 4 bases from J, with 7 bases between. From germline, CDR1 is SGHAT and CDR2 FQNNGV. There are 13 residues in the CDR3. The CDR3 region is CASSLDYRYEQYF. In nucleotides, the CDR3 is TGTGCCAGCAGCTTAGACTACAGATACGAGCAGTACTTC.